The clone carrying this T cell receptor beta chain came up once. Antigen unknown. The data were taken from a study of graft-versus-host responses after intestinal transplantation. This CDR3 is built from 17 residues. Germline V lookup: CDR1 LGHNA, CDR2 YNFKEQ. Profiling relied on immunoSEQ multiplex PCR, and the TCRdb table lists in-frame clones only, not all of them. The sample contains roughly 100,000 clones, roughly 87% of which appear only once. This TCR came from a human donor who received an intestinal transplant. This specimen was unstimulated CD4+ T cells sorted from spleen or lymph node cells, taken before intestinal transplant. The chain joins TRBV4-2 to TRBJ2-5; 10 bases line up with TRBD2. The J call may be in error: the DNA end matches TRBJ2-7 better. CDR3 residues: CASSQVGPLAGADEQYF. The CDR3 DNA is TGTGCCAGCAGCCAAGTTGGCCCCCTAGCGGGAGCCGACGAGCAGTACTTC.